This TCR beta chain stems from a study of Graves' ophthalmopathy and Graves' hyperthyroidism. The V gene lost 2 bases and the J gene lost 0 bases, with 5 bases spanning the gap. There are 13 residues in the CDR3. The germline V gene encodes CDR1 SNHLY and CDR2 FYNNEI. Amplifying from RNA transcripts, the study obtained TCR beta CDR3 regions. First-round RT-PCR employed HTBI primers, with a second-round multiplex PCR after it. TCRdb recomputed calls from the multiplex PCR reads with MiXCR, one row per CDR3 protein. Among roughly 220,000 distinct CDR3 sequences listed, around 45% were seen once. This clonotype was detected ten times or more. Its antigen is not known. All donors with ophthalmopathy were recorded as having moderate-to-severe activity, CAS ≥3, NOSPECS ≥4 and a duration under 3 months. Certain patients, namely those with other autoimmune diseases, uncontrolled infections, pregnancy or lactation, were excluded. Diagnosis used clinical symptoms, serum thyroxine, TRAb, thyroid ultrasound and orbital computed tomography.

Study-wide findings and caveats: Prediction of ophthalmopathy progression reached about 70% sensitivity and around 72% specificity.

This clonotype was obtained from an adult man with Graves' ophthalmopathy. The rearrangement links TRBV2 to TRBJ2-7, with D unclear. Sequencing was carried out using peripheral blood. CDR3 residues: CASSETFSYEQYF. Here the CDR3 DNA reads TGTGCCAGCAGTGAAACATTCTCCTACGAGCAGTACTTC.